This is a list of T cell receptor beta chains from one sample in a study of cytomegalovirus exposure and HLA in healthy donors. The repertoire was sequenced with immunoSEQ multiplex PCR; TCRdb's copy has only in-frame clones and lacks some. The repertoire consists of some 210,000 clones, with roughly four fifths occurring once and the leading ten covering approximately 2.1%. The sequenced sample was PBMCs. These receptors were taken from a woman under 40 in good health and CMV-seropositive. The CDR3 runs from the conserved cysteine through the conserved F or W.

j_call v_call cdr3_aa
TRBJ2-1 TRBV4-3 CANSRNFLGGSNEQFF
TRBJ2-5 TRBV27 CASSSLRTRGTQYF
TRBJ2-7 TRBV9 CASSVTGTGFLYEQYF
TRBJ1-2 TRBV9 CASSVLAAGGGYGYTF
TRBJ1-2 TRBV6-6 CASSPRQGAIYGYTF
TRBJ1-2 TRBV19 CASSPELQGAGGYTF
TRBJ2-7 TRBV5-4 CASSLGGTSIYEQYF
TRBJ2-7 TRBV4-2 CASSQEEGLSYEQYF
TRBJ2-7 TRBV27 CASSCLGTGSHSYEQYF
TRBJ2-2 TRBV9 CASSLQGSNTGELFF
TRBJ2-1 TRBV7-9 CASSFSGLAGGPAFF
TRBJ1-2 TRBV19 CASLQGAGGYTF
TRBJ1-2 TRBV5-6 CASSFRTLGGYTF
TRBJ1-2 TRBV5-4 CASSSGTDYGYTF
TRBJ1-3 TRBV5-1 CASSLYSSGNTIYF
TRBJ2-6 TRBV6-1 CAMQNLHSGANVLTF
TRBJ1-1 TRBV4-3 CASSHWGRNTEAFF
TRBJ2-7 TRBV11-2 CASSLELAGASHEQYF
TRBJ1-5 TRBV14 CASSLDQNQPQHF
TRBJ2-5 TRBV28 CASSPTGPETQYF
TRBJ2-1 TRBV4-1 CASSQGTVSYNEQFF
TRBJ2-7 TRBV14 CASSPGTGRYEQYF
TRBJ2-1 TRBV28 CASSFDLDRAQFF
TRBJ2-4 TRBV6-1 CASNTEGSGTNIQYF
TRBJ2-3 TRBV5-1 CASRDRVSTDTQYF
TRBJ1-5 TRBV19 CASSIGWTGISNQPQHF
TRBJ2-5 TRBV5-1 CASSLIRGREETQYF
TRBJ1-4 TRBV6-5 CASSFQGGEKLFF
TRBJ1-1 TRBV5-4 CASSLASGQGTEAFF
TRBJ1-4 TRBV18 CASSRAGEKLFF
TRBJ1-4 TRBV7-9 CASSPGQGREKLFF
TRBJ1-1 TRBV29-1 CSVDRGTEAFF
TRBJ2-7 TRBV27 CASSLRDRPLYEQYF
TRBJ1-5 TRBV9 CASSVTGDYQPQHF
TRBJ1-6 TRBV27 CASRWAGGNSPLHF
TRBJ2-1 TRBV30 CAWSGVGNEQFF
TRBJ2-7 TRBV2 CASSDWPTYSYEQYF